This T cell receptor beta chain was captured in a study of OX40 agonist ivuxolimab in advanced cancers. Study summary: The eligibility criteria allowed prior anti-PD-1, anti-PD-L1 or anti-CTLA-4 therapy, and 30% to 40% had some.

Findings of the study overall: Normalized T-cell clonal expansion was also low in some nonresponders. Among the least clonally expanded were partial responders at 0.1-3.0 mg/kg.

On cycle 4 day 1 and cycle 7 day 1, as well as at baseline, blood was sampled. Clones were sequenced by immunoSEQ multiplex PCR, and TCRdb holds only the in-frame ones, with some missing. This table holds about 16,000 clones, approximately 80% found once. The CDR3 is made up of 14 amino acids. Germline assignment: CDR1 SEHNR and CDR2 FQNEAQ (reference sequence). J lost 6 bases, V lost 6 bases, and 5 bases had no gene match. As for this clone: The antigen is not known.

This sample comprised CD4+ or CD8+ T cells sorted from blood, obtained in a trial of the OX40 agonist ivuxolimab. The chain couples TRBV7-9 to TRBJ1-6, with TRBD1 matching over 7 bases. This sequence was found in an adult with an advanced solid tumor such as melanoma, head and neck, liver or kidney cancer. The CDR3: CASSQGEGNSPLHF. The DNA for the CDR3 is TGTGCCAGCAGTCAGGGGGAAGGTAATTCACCCCTCCACTTT. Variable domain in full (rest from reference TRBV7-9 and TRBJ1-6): DTGVSQNPRHKITKRGQNVTFRCDPISEHNRLYWYRQTLGQGPEFLTYFQNEAQLEKSRLLSDRFSAERPKGSFSTLEIQRTEQGDSAMYLCASSQGEGNSPLHFGNGTRLTVT.